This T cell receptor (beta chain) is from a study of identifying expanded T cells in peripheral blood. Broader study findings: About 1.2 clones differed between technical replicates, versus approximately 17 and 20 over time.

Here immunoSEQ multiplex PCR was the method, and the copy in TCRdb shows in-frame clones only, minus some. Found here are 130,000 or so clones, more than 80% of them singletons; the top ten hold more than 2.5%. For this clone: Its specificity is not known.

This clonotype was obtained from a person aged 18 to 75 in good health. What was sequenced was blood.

The CDR3 coding sequence is TGTGCCAGCAGCTTAGAACATCCTAGCGGGGGGGCTAGCTCCTACAATGAGCAGTTCTTC. This gives the protein CASSLEHPSGGASSYNEQFF. The chain recombines TRBV7-6 with TRBJ2-1; 12 nucleotides line up with TRBD2. Germline V gene data show CDR1 as SGHVS and CDR2 as FNYEAQ. The CDR3 has 20 residues. V was pared by 1 base and J by 0 bases, with 10 bases of the junction left unmatched.